This TCR beta chain was sequenced in a study of T-cell reconstitution after alpha-beta-depleted transplantation in children. Overall study findings and caveats: Several hundred expanded graft clones reportedly were the source of alpha-beta T cells about two months after transplant. Surviving recipient T cells and thymic progenitors underlay high day-60 TCRbeta diversity in some patients. One year post-transplant, T-cell counts and diversity were largely derived from T cells produced anew.

This CDR3 is 18 amino acids long. Germline CDR1 and CDR2: SNHLY and FYNNEI. With regard to this clonotype: Its antigen is still unknown. A read error may account for a junction end that differs from germline.

Unique molecular identifiers were used in preparing the TCRbeta library. TCRdb itself ran the PCR reads through MiXCR, one entry per CDR3 protein. The sample records around 670,000 distinct CDR3 sequences, about 12% being singletons. The V gene is TRBV2, the J gene TRBJ2-4, with 10 bases identical to TRBD1. This sample comprised PBMCs, obtained before TCRalphabeta/CD19-depleted stem cell transplant. This sequence was found in a girl under 10 years old with congenital amegakaryocytic thrombocytopenia, due to receive a stem cell transplant. The DNA of the CDR3 is TGTACCAGCAGTTCCGGGACAGGGGCCACATTAGCCAAAAACATTCAGTACTTC. Translated: CTSSSGTGATLAKNIQYF.